This TCR beta chain was identified during a study of cytomegalovirus exposure and HLA in healthy donors. Findings and limits, study-wide: 87-base-pair reads could not separate some V segments, including TRBV6-2 and TRBV6-3. Specific recognition of CMV antigens was confirmed in vitro for a few chains (all CMV-associated).

Germline V gene sequence: CDR1 SEHNR, CDR2 FQNEAQ (reference sequence). This CDR3 region has 14 residues. After removal of 5 bases from V and 8 bases from J, the junction contained 9 bases not matched to a gene. Each of the donors was a healthy bone marrow donor. The PCR used 60 Vbeta and 13 Jbeta primers. Data came from immunoSEQ multiplex PCR; TCRdb stores just in-frame clones and leaves some out. The sample spans about 130,000 clones; the ten largest clones claim about 1.7%. Notes on this clone: Its antigen is unidentified.

The chain joins TRBV7-9 to TRBJ1-2; 9 bases are shared with TRBD1. The material sequenced was PBMCs. This receptor was taken from a young man in good health and CMV-seronegative. The CDR3: CASSDLQGASGYTF. The CDR3 DNA sequence: TGTGCCAGCAGCGATCTACAGGGGGCTTCCGGCTACACCTTC.